These 22 T cell receptor beta chains were sequenced from one sample in a study of blood T cell repertoires in COVID-19. The data were produced by immunoSEQ multiplex PCR, yet TCRdb's version contains in-frame clones alone and is incomplete. The sample has 200,000 to 250,000 clones; 85% to 90% are singletons. Sequenced input: peripheral blood. The receptor set was obtained from a man older than 75 with acute or convalescent COVID-19.

This rearrangement joins TRBV19 to TRBJ1-3; D ambiguous. The CDR3 covers 12 residues. Per germline, CDR1 LNHDA and CDR2 SQIVND (reference sequence). Trimming took 5 bases from V and 12 from J, leaving 14 bases between them. CDR3 region: CASSLTIDDIYF. CDR3 DNA sequence: TGTGCCAGTAGTCTCACTATTGATGACATATATTTT. Full variable domain (outside the CDR3, taken from reference TRBV19 and TRBJ1-3): DGGITQSPKYLFRKEGQNVTLSCEQNLNHDAMYWYRQDPGQGLRLIYYSQIVNDFQKGDIAEGYSVSREKKESFPLTVTSAQKNPTAFYLCASSLTIDDIYFGEGSWLTVV.

The V and J genes are TRBV6-6 and TRBJ1-1; a weak D match, TRBD1 (6 bases). From germline, CDR1 is MNHNY and CDR2 SVGAGI (reference sequence). CDR3 size: 14 residues. V lost 5 bases, J lost 5 bases, and 15 bases lay in between. CDR3 in amino acids: CASSPPGGQTEAFF. For the CDR3, the DNA is TGTGCCAGCAGTCCGCCGGGGGGCCAGACTGAAGCTTTCTTT.

In regard to this clone: This same CDR3 is encoded by further DNA sequences in the sample. The chain uses TRBV28 and TRBJ2-3; tentative D call: TRBD1 (6 bases). From germline, CDR1 is MDHEN and CDR2 SYDVKM. This CDR3 contains 15 residues. V was pared by 6 bases and J by 5 bases, with 18 bases between. CDR3 nucleotides: TGTGCCAGCAGCTCCAGCCTAGCACAGGGAGATACGCAGTATTTT. Amino acids: CASSSSLAQGDTQYF. Full variable domain (remainder filled in from reference TRBV28 and TRBJ2-3): DVKVTQSSRYLVKRTGEKVFLECVQDMDHENMFWYRQDPGLGLRLIYFSYDVKMKEKGDIPEGYSVSREKKERFSLILESASTNQTSMYLCASSSSLAQGDTQYFGPGTRLTVL.

This sequence joins TRBV30 and TRBJ2-7; 9 nucleotides align to TRBD1. Germline V lookup: CDR1 GTSNPN, CDR2 SVGIG (reference sequence). The CDR3 runs 14 residues. With 1 base clipped from V and 4 bases from J, the junction kept 5 bases outside the gene matches. CDR3 amino acids: CAWSGGQGPYEQYF. DNA for the CDR3: TGTGCCTGGAGTGGCGGACAGGGGCCGTACGAGCAGTACTTC.

The chain couples TRBV24-1 to TRBJ2-2; D is possibly TRBD1 (6 bases). Germline V gene sequence: CDR1 KGHDR, CDR2 SFDVKD. This CDR3 has 16 residues. Trimming removed 2 bases from V and 1 base from J, with 10 bases in between. The CDR3 nucleotides read TGTGCCACCAGTGATTCCCTACAGGGGAACACCGGGGAGCTGTTTTTT. Protein: CATSDSLQGNTGELFF.

This clone has more than one count but fewer than ten. CDR3 in amino acids: CASSPLDSLNTEAFF. CDR3 sequence (DNA): TGTGCCAGCAGTCCACTCGACAGTCTGAACACTGAAGCTTTCTTT. V and J are TRBV27 and TRBJ1-1, with D perhaps TRBD1 (5 bases). Trimming stripped 5 bases from V and 0 bases from J, with 13 bases between. The CDR3 is made up of 15 amino acids. Germline loops: CDR1 MNHEY, CDR2 SMNVEV (reference sequence).

Comment on this clone: Other DNA sequences within the sample encode an identical CDR3. The chain couples TRBV3-1 (or the pseudogene TRBV3-2) to TRBJ2-2; D is possibly TRBD1 (6 bases). The V end was cut by 9 bases, the J end by 5 bases, with 10 bases between. Germline values: CDR1 LGHDT, CDR2 YNNKEL (reference sequence). The CDR3 extends over 12 amino acids. The CDR3 bases are TGTGCCAGTTCTAGGGGGACCGGGGAGCTGTTTTTT. Protein: CASSRGTGELFF.

This clone was seen once. This chain links TRBV3-1 (or the pseudogene TRBV3-2) with TRBJ2-2, with 10 bases fitting TRBD1. The junction had 5 bases not matched to a gene; V was cut back by 4 bases and J by 6 bases. CDR3 length: 15 residues. Germline assignment: CDR1 LGHDT and CDR2 YNNKEL (reference sequence). CDR3 protein: CASSRQGAEPGELFF. CDR3 DNA sequence: TGTGCCAGCAGCCGACAGGGGGCTGAACCCGGGGAGCTGTTTTTT.

CDR3 protein: CASSLEPLAVSSYNEQFF. The CDR3 DNA reads TGTGCCAGCAGCTTAGAACCCCTAGCGGTTAGCTCCTACAATGAGCAGTTCTTC. The gene calls are TRBV7-6 and TRBJ2-1; 7 bases match TRBD2. V lost 1 base and J lost 0; bases outside the gene matches: 9. Germline V gives CDR1 SGHVS, CDR2 FNYEAQ. The CDR3 sequence is 18 residues long.

The chain couples TRBV29-1 to TRBJ2-3, with TRBD2 identical over 11 bases. The germline V gene has CDR1 SQVTM and CDR2 ANQGSEA. V lost 0 bases, J lost 4 bases, and 9 bases stayed unmatched. This CDR3 comprises 17 residues. The CDR3 nucleotides read TGCAGCGTTGAAGAGCCTAGCGGGAGGCCTCCTCCAGATACGCAGTATTTT. Residues: CSVEEPSGRPPPDTQYF.

CDR3 sequence reads: CASSLSPGTGSEAFF. CDR3 bases: TGTGCCAGCAGTTTATCGCCCGGGACCGGGAGTGAAGCTTTCTTT. The chain employs TRBV27 and TRBJ1-1; the D gene is possibly TRBD1 (5 bases). The V end lost 0 bases, the J end lost 7 bases, and 15 bases lay between the germline ends. Germline lookup yields CDR1 MNHEY and CDR2 SMNVEV (reference sequence). This CDR3 is built from 15 residues.

The gene calls are TRBV11-2 and TRBJ1-2; TRBD1 matches at 10 bases. CDR1 is SGHAT and CDR2 is FQNNGV in the germline V gene. Trimming cost V 5 bases and J 0 bases; bases outside gene matches: 15. The CDR3 loop spans 19 amino acids. DNA for the CDR3: TGTGCCAGCAGCGCTCACATCGGACAGGGGGACCCAGCTAACTATGGCTACACCTTC. Encoded protein: CASSAHIGQGDPANYGYTF.

The V and J genes are TRBV6-2 or TRBV6-3 and TRBJ1-1; perhaps TRBD1 as D (5 bases). The germline CDR1 and CDR2 sequences are MNHEY and SVGEGT. The CDR3 runs to 15 residues. The V end was cut by 2 bases, the J end by 5 bases, with 15 bases between. The CDR3 DNA reads as TGTGCCAGCAGTTACCCCGGGGGTAGTGGGACTGAAGCTTTCTTT. Protein product: CASSYPGGSGTEAFF.

The chain employs TRBV6-1 and TRBJ1-2; D is undetermined. The V gene lost 2 bases and the J gene lost 7 bases, with 20 bases spanning the gap. Germline V gene lookup returns CDR1 MNHNS and CDR2 SASEGT. The length of the CDR3 is 16 residues. Here the CDR3 reads CASSELFAGLGGGYTF. As DNA, the CDR3 is TGTGCCAGCAGTGAACTTTTTGCCGGGTTAGGTGGTGGCTACACCTTC.

This CDR3 reads CASSLSGVMNTEAFF. CDR3 coding DNA: TGTGCCAGCAGTCTCTCAGGGGTAATGAACACTGAAGCTTTCTTT. V usage is TRBV6-5 and J usage is TRBJ1-1; D perhaps matches TRBD1 (6 bases). Germline V lookup: CDR1 MNHEY, CDR2 SVGAGI. Trimming stripped 5 bases from V and 0 bases from J, with 13 bases between. The CDR3 has 15 residues.

This sequence joins TRBV4-2 and TRBJ2-3; D may be TRBD2 (5 bases). Per the germline V gene, CDR1 is LGHNA and CDR2 is YNFKEQ. The ends were cut back, 4 bases at V and 4 bases at J, with 18 bases in the middle. This CDR3 has 16 residues. The DNA for the CDR3 is TGTGCCAGCAGCCCACGGACTGATTCGGTCGCAGATACGCAGTATTTT. Protein sequence: CASSPRTDSVADTQYF.

This clone was seen just once. The V call is TRBV7-2, the J call TRBJ1-5, with D unresolved. In germline, CDR1 is SGHTA, CDR2 FQGNSA. Trimming removed 3 bases at V and 9 bases at J, with 12 bases between. The CDR3 is made up of 13 amino acids. DNA for the CDR3: TGTGCCAGCAGCTTCCGGGAATCTGCGCCCCAGCATTTT. Its translation: CASSFRESAPQHF.

This clone was counted a single time. V and J are TRBV5-8 and TRBJ2-1; TRBD2 aligns across 10 bases. The V gene end was trimmed by 2 bases and the J gene end by 8 bases; junction bases not matched to a gene: 4. The CDR3 is made up of 14 amino acids. Germline assignment: CDR1 SGHTS and CDR2 YDEGEE. The CDR3 loop reads CASSLDSGRYEQFF. In DNA, the CDR3 is TGTGCCAGCAGCTTAGATAGCGGGAGGTATGAGCAGTTCTTC.

The chain has TRBV21-1 and TRBJ2-7; the D call of TRBD1 is as the table states it, not checked on the DNA. TRBV21-1 constitutes a pseudogene. This CDR3 has 16 amino acids. The CDR3 sequence: CASSKERSDSSYEQYV. The CDR3 nucleotides are TGTGCCAGCAGCAAAGAACGATCAGACAGTTCCTACGAGCAGTACGTC.

The chain uses TRBV11-2 and TRBJ2-4; maybe TRBD2 (6 bases). Germline loops: CDR1 SGHAT, CDR2 FQNNGV. The CDR3 is 15 residues long. V lost 1 base to trimming and J lost 5 bases, with 12 bases between them. CDR3 region: CASSLGAGYENIQYF. For the CDR3, the DNA is TGTGCCAGCAGCTTAGGGGCGGGGTATGAAAACATTCAGTACTTC.

The chain has TRBV6-2 or TRBV6-3 and TRBJ2-7, with 7 bases fitting TRBD1. From germline, CDR1 is MNHEY and CDR2 SVGEGT. The CDR3 covers 14 residues. V lost 4 bases and J lost 0; bases outside the gene matches: 3. CDR3 nucleotide sequence: TGTGCCAGCAGTTGGGGACAGTCCTCCTACGAGCAGTACGTC. This translates into CASSWGQSSYEQYV.

The chain has TRBV5-6 and TRBJ2-7, with D possibly being TRBD2 (5 bases). The V and J ends lost 2 bases and 6 bases respectively, with 15 bases between them. This CDR3 is built from 14 residues. CDR1 is SGHDT and CDR2 is YYEEEE in the germline V gene. The chain's CDR3 is CASSFLHRGGEQYV. CDR3 DNA: TGTGCCAGCAGCTTTCTACATCGGGGTGGCGAGCAGTACGTC.